This T cell receptor beta chain was observed in a study of long-term antiretroviral therapy in people with HIV. Study results and limitations: Comparison with controls showed narrower CDR3 length ranges in HIV repertoires.

The CDR3 contains 15 residues. Germline loops: CDR1 GTSNPN, CDR2 SVGIG (reference sequence). The trim removed 0 bases at V and 10 bases at J, leaving 12 bases unmatched. Only one count was recorded for this clone. Its specificity is not known. Researchers report immunoSEQ v3.0 was run at survey level. Per-sample TRB depth target: about 40,000-55,000 T-cell genomes. Sequencing used immunoSEQ multiplex PCR; TCRdb keeps in-frame clones, though not all of them. This sample has around 12,000 clones, with about 88% found just once. Going into DNA extraction, samples held about 0.95-10 million cryopreserved PBMC.

The starting material was unsorted PBMCs, obtained 2.1 years after starting antiretroviral therapy. The clonotype was recovered from a woman aged 40 to 55 with HIV. The chain has TRBV30 and TRBJ1-5; the match to TRBD1 covers 7 bases. CDR3 loop: CAWSVPGTDAAPQHF. The CDR3 DNA follows: TGTGCCTGGAGTGTCCCTGGGACAGACGCTGCCCCCCAGCATTTT.